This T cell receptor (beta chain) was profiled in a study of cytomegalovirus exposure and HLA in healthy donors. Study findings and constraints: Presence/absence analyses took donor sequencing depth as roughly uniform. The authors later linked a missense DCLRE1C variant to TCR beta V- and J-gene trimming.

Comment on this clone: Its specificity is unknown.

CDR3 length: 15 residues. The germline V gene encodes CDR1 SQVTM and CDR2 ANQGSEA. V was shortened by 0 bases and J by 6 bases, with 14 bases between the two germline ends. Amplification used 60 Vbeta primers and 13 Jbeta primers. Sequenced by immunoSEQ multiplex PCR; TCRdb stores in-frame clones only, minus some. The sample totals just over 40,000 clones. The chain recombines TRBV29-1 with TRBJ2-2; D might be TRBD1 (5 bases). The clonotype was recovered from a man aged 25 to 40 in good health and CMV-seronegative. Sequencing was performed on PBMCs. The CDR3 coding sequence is TGCAGCGTTGAAGATCAAGCCGCAGGGCCCGGGGAGCTGTTTTTT. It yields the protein CSVEDQAAGPGELFF.